The present T cell receptor beta chain was sequenced within a study of Ad26.COV2.S vaccination and SARS-CoV-2 variants. Treatment: some 19 received Ad26.COV2.S at low or high dose, single or two shots; a few received placebo; per-sample allocation not given. Sampling occurred on day 63 after the first vaccine or placebo injection. This CDR3 comprises 15 residues. V shed 6 bases, J shed 7 bases, and the junction held 6 bases outside the gene matches. The germline V gene has CDR1 SEHNR and CDR2 FQNEAQ (reference sequence). This clone came up once. Some clones are missing from TCRdb's copy, which holds only in-frame ones; the method was immunoSEQ multiplex PCR. The repertoire consists of around 300,000 clones, with about nine tenths occurring once and the leading ten covering roughly 6%.

Sequenced material: peripheral blood, taken in a trial of Ad26.COV2.S vaccine versus placebo. The chain employs TRBV7-9 and TRBJ2-1; the match to TRBD2 covers 13 bases. The TCR originated in a person between 18 and 59 years old who received the Ad26.COV2.S COVID-19 vaccine or a placebo. The CDR3 sequence: CASSQTSGGANEQFF. Written as DNA, the CDR3 is TGTGCCAGCAGTCAAACTAGCGGGGGGGCAAATGAGCAGTTCTTC. The complete variable domain, with remaining parts taken from reference TRBV7-9 and TRBJ2-1, reads DTGVSQNPRHKITKRGQNVTFRCDPISEHNRLYWYRQTLGQGPEFLTYFQNEAQLEKSRLLSDRFSAERPKGSFSTLEIQRTEQGDSAMYLCASSQTSGGANEQFFGPGTRLTVL.